One and the same sample provided the 30 T cell receptor beta chains below, sequenced in a study of radiation and T cells in renal cell carcinoma (dated by TCRdb to about 2020). Library preparation used the immunoSEQ multiplex PCR assay. Sourced from immuneACCESS, this table was stored by TCRdb with only in-frame sequences that have V and J called. A share of the clones is absent; for the studies checked, an unresolved V gene accounts for under half, and the remainder has no known explanation. Within this sample are about 43,000 clones, with roughly 80% of them counted one time only. Around 26% of the sample is in the top ten clones. The meaning of the sample's time point label: blood 4 weeks post-SBRT, at nephrectomy. The sample's treatment or condition, from its label and the paper: 15 Gy SBRT to primary tumor, nephrectomy 4 weeks later. The sample consisted of blood, taken from a patient whose treatment included radiotherapy and nephrectomy. The receptors stem from a woman in her sixties or seventies with renal cell carcinoma.

The genes are TRBV6-1 and TRBJ1-4, with a possible D match to TRBD1 (6 bases). V was clipped by 3 bases and J by 7 bases, with 15 bases between them. The CDR3 sequence is 15 residues long. Germline values: CDR1 MNHNS, CDR2 SASEGT. Here the CDR3 DNA reads TGTGCCAGCAGTGATACCCCAGGGGCGGGTGAAAAACTGTTTTTT. Its translation is CASSDTPGAGEKLFF.

V and J are TRBV5-4 and TRBJ2-7; TRBD1 is a possible D gene (6 bases). Trimming took off 0 bases at V and 2 bases at J, with 9 bases between the two ends. CDR1 is SGHNT and CDR2 is YYREEE in the germline V gene (reference sequence). The CDR3 length is 14 residues. DNA of the CDR3: TGTGCCAGCAGCTTGGATGGGGGCCCCTACGAGCAGTACTTC. Translating it yields CASSLDGGPYEQYF.

The rearrangement joins TRBV10-2 to TRBJ2-7; D possibly corresponds to TRBD1 (6 bases). With 6 bases removed from V and 5 bases from J, the gap between germline ends came to 11 bases. The CDR3 totals 12 residues. Germline V lookup: CDR1 WSHSY, CDR2 SAAADI. The CDR3 DNA reads as TGCGCCAGCAGGGCAGGGGCCAACGAGCAGTACTTC. Translation gives CASRAGANEQYF.

This chain joins TRBV11-2 and TRBJ2-7, with a possible D match to TRBD1 (6 bases). The CDR3 length is 14 residues. V lost 5 bases and J lost 1, with 12 bases in between. Germline V gene data show CDR1 as SGHAT and CDR2 as FQNNGV. CDR3 nucleotides: TGTGCCAGCAGCCAGGGCAGGGGTTCCTACGAGCAGTACTTC. Translated, it gives CASSQGRGSYEQYF.

For the CDR3, the DNA is TGTGCAAGTCGCTTAGGTTTGGGCTTGACTACAACTAAATACGAGCAGTACTTC. Encoded protein: CASRLGLGLTTTKYEQYF. The chain recombines TRBV12-2 with TRBJ2-7; TRBD2, as called in the table, went unchecked against the DNA. TRBV12-2 is classified as a pseudogene. CDR3 size: 18 residues.

V gene TRBV6-5 combines with J gene TRBJ2-1, with 11 bases aligning to TRBD2. Germline CDR1 reads MNHEY; CDR2 reads SVGAGI. Trimming took 6 bases from V and 4 from J; bases not matched to a gene: 5. The CDR3 spans 15 residues. CDR3 sequence: CASRDSGGGYNEQFF. As DNA, the CDR3 is TGTGCCAGCAGAGATAGCGGGGGGGGGTACAATGAGCAGTTCTTC.

The CDR3 bases are TGTGCCAGCAGCTTAGTAACAGGAGGGAACACTGAAGCTTTCTTT. This codes for CASSLVTGGNTEAFF. The chain carries TRBV7-2 and TRBJ1-1, with a weak D call TRBD1 (5 bases). This CDR3 has 15 residues. V lost 1 base, J lost 1 base, and 10 bases lay in between. Germline CDR1 is SGHTA and CDR2 is FQGNSA.

This rearrangement joins TRBV18 to TRBJ2-5; 8 nucleotides match TRBD1. CDR1 and CDR2 from the germline V gene are KGHSH and LQKENI. J lost 2 bases, V lost 6 bases, and 5 bases had no gene match. The CDR3 consists of 14 residues. The CDR3 reads CASSPGQGQETQYF. Written as DNA, the CDR3 is TGTGCCAGCTCCCCAGGACAGGGTCAAGAGACCCAGTACTTC.

The chain links TRBV11-1 to TRBJ1-1; weak D call: TRBD1 (5 bases). In germline, CDR1 is SGHAT, CDR2 FQDESV (reference sequence). This CDR3 is 13 amino acids long. V lost 5 bases to trimming and J lost 4 bases, with 11 bases between them. The CDR3 DNA follows: TGTGCCAGCAGCCCCTCAACAGGCACTGAAGCTTTCTTT. Translating gives CASSPSTGTEAFF.

The chain has TRBV7-9 and TRBJ1-1; the D is unclear. The CDR3 consists of 12 residues. Germline V gives CDR1 SEHNR, CDR2 FQNEAQ (reference sequence). Trimming cost V 6 bases and J 7 bases, with 12 bases left between them. Here the CDR3 DNA reads TGTGCCAGCAGGAGACTTACTGATGAAGCTTTCTTT. Translated, it gives CASRRLTDEAFF.

The chain uses TRBV2 and TRBJ2-5; the D gene is possibly TRBD2 (6 bases). V lost 4 bases, J lost 2 bases, and 14 bases lay in between. Germline assignment: CDR1 SNHLY and CDR2 FYNNEI. This CDR3 comprises 15 residues. The CDR3 DNA reads as TGTGCCAGCAGTGGGGGAACGGGAGTTCAAGAGACCCAGTACTTC. This encodes CASSGGTGVQETQYF.

This chain uses TRBV13 with TRBJ2-3; D remains unclear. Trimming cost V 2 bases and J 6 bases, with 9 bases left between them. Germline V lookup: CDR1 PRHDT, CDR2 FYEKMQ (reference sequence). The CDR3 runs to 13 residues. Here the CDR3 reads CASSLTAEDTQYF. CDR3 DNA: TGTGCCAGCAGCTTAACGGCAGAGGATACGCAGTATTTT.

The chain joins TRBV29-1 to TRBJ2-2; 8 positions match TRBD2. With 4 bases clipped from V and 2 bases from J, the junction kept 3 bases outside the gene matches. Germline V lookup: CDR1 SQVTM, CDR2 ANQGSEA. CDR3 length: 14 residues. For the CDR3, the DNA is TGCAGCGTTGCTAGCGGGTTCAACACCGGGGAGCTGTTTTTT. Amino acids: CSVASGFNTGELFF.

The V gene is TRBV6-6, the J gene TRBJ2-5, with 13 bases lining up with TRBD2. The germline V gene encodes CDR1 MNHNY and CDR2 SVGAGI (reference sequence). There are 16 residues in the CDR3. V dropped 4 bases and J dropped 1; count of bases not matched to a gene: 3. In nucleotides, the CDR3 is TGTGCCAGCAGTTCGAGGACTAGCGGGGGCCAAGAGACCCAGTACTTC. It is translated as CASSSRTSGGQETQYF.

V is TRBV19 and J is TRBJ1-1; D is ambiguous. The CDR3 contains 14 residues. Trimming pared 1 base from V and 1 base from J, leaving 7 bases between. Germline CDR1 and CDR2: LNHDA and SQIVND (reference sequence). The DNA of the CDR3 is TGTGCCAGTAGTATAGGGGCGGGGAACACTGAAGCTTTCTTT. This sequence encodes CASSIGAGNTEAFF.

J is TRBJ2-2 and V is TRBV5-4, with D uncertain. The CDR3 covers 16 residues. From germline, CDR1 is SGHNT and CDR2 YYREEE (reference sequence). The V gene lost 0 bases and the J gene lost 5 bases, with 14 bases spanning the gap. Here the CDR3 DNA reads TGTGCCAGCAGCTTGGTGGTTAGGATGGAGACCGGGGAGCTGTTTTTT. Translating it yields CASSLVVRMETGELFF.

The chain carries TRBV2 and TRBJ2-2, with 12 bases fitting TRBD2. This CDR3 is 18 amino acids long. V gave up 6 bases and J gave up 4 bases; unmatched junction bases: 12. Germline values: CDR1 SNHLY, CDR2 FYNNEI. The CDR3 protein is CASRSLAGGLGGTGELFF. CDR3 DNA: TGTGCCAGCAGGTCCCTAGCGGGAGGGCTGGGTGGCACCGGGGAGCTGTTTTTT.

The chain couples TRBV10-3 to TRBJ1-2; 7 bases map to TRBD1. There are 18 residues in the CDR3. Unmatched junction bases numbered 15, after V lost 1 base and J lost 4 bases. CDR1 and CDR2 from the germline V gene are ENHRY and SYGVKD. The CDR3 reads CAISEFRPGQAPGYGYTF. CDR3 DNA: TGTGCCATCAGTGAGTTTAGACCCGGACAGGCCCCGGGCTATGGCTACACCTTC.

This clone was detected a few times. The genes are TRBV7-8 and TRBJ2-1, with TRBD2 matching over 10 bases. J was trimmed by 6 bases and V by 0 bases; bases with no gene match: 2. This CDR3 contains 15 residues. Germline CDR1 is SGHVS and CDR2 is FQNEAQ. The CDR3 DNA reads as TGTGCCAGCAGCTTAGCTAGCGGGGGGTCCAATGAGCAGTTCTTC. Its protein product is CASSLASGGSNEQFF.

V and J are TRBV4-1 and TRBJ2-3; D is uncertain. The ends were cut back, 5 bases at V and 3 bases at J, with 15 bases in the middle. The CDR3 covers 15 residues. The germline CDR1 and CDR2 sequences are MGHRA and YSYEKL. The CDR3 DNA sequence: TGCGCCAGCAGCTCCTCCGCCGGAGCGACAGATACGCAGTATTTT. It codes for CASSSSAGATDTQYF.

Only one count was recorded for this clone. V gene TRBV30 combines with J gene TRBJ2-3; D assignment may be TRBD1 or TRBD2 (6 bases each). The CDR3 is 16 residues long. Germline V gene sequence: CDR1 GTSNPN, CDR2 SVGIG (reference sequence). Trimming left V 0 bases short and J 2 bases short, with 15 bases between. Here the CDR3 DNA reads TGTGCCTGGAGTGTAGGGGGGCAGGGAGTCACAGATACGCAGTATTTT. Translating gives CAWSVGGQGVTDTQYF.

This clone appeared a single time. The rearrangement links TRBV6-1 to TRBJ1-6, with 7 nucleotides matching TRBD1. The germline V gene has CDR1 MNHNS and CDR2 SASEGT. The ends lost 5 bases at V and 8 bases at J; junction bases unmatched: 6. CDR3 size: 14 residues. CDR3 in amino acids: CASSPGDSHSPLHF. In DNA, the CDR3 is TGTGCCAGCAGTCCCGGGGACAGCCATTCACCCCTCCACTTT.

This sequence joins TRBV6-1 and TRBJ2-7, with 9 bases fitting TRBD2. CDR1 is MNHNS and CDR2 is SASEGT in the germline V gene. The CDR3 totals 14 residues. V dropped 6 bases and J dropped 3; count of bases not matched to a gene: 6. CDR3 loop: CASRGLAGNYEQYF. DNA for the CDR3: TGTGCCAGCAGAGGTCTAGCGGGGAACTACGAGCAGTACTTC.

V is TRBV9 and J is TRBJ2-3; the match to TRBD2 covers 12 bases. Germline CDR1 is SGDLS and CDR2 is YYNGEE. The CDR3 sequence is 16 residues long. V lost 3 bases, J lost 3 bases, and 5 bases stayed unmatched. CDR3 in amino acids: CASSATSGGFTDTQYF. The CDR3 DNA reads TGTGCCAGCAGCGCGACTAGCGGGGGATTTACAGATACGCAGTATTTT. Combining the CDR3 with reference TRBV9 and TRBJ2-3 gives the whole variable domain DSGVTQTPKHLITATGQRVTLRCSPRSGDLSVYWYQQSLDQGLQFLIQYYNGEERAKGNILERFSAQQFPDLHSELNLSSLELGDSALYFCASSATSGGFTDTQYFGPGTRLTVL.

The V and J genes are TRBV11-2 and TRBJ2-1, with D perhaps being TRBD1 or TRBD2 (5 bases each). The CDR3 contains 15 residues. V was trimmed by 4 bases and J by 8 bases, leaving 18 bases between them. Germline values: CDR1 SGHAT, CDR2 FQNNGV. For the CDR3, the DNA is TGTGCCAGCAGCTCCGGGACCTTAACCAACCATGAGCAGTTCTTC. Translating gives CASSSGTLTNHEQFF.

V and J are TRBV5-1 and TRBJ1-2, with 7 bases matching TRBD1. CDR1 and CDR2 (germline): SGHRS, YFSETQ. The CDR3 contains 15 residues. J lost 6 bases, V lost 1 base, and 9 bases had no gene match. CDR3 loop: CASSLQEGTEDGYTF. The CDR3 DNA follows: TGCGCCAGCAGCTTGCAAGAAGGGACAGAGGATGGCTACACCTTC.

This chain joins TRBV5-1 and TRBJ1-2, with D tentatively TRBD1 (5 bases). The CDR3 contains 15 residues. V lost 3 bases and J lost 2, with 14 bases in between. Germline CDR1 and CDR2: SGHRS and YFSETQ. CDR3 region: CASSSGTERNYGYTF. The CDR3 DNA reads as TGCGCCAGCAGCTCGGGGACGGAGAGGAACTATGGCTACACCTTC.

The chain employs TRBV9 and TRBJ1-1; TRBD1 agrees at 11 bases. Germline V gene data show CDR1 as SGDLS and CDR2 as YYNGEE. The CDR3 runs to 15 residues. The junction had 5 bases not matched to a gene; V was cut back by 4 bases and J by 3 bases. CDR3 region: CASSPGDRGDTEAFF. DNA of the CDR3: TGTGCCAGCAGCCCCGGGGACAGGGGGGACACTGAAGCTTTCTTT.

This chain joins TRBV2 and TRBJ2-7; weak D call: TRBD1 (5 bases). Germline V gives CDR1 SNHLY, CDR2 FYNNEI. The CDR3 contains 13 residues. V was shortened by 4 bases and J by 7 bases, with 14 bases between the two germline ends. The DNA for the CDR3 is TGTGCCAGCAGTGGGACACCCGAATCGGAGCAGTACTTC. Translating it yields CASSGTPESEQYF.

This rearrangement joins TRBV7-4 to TRBJ1-4; D remains ambiguous. This CDR3 has 13 residues. The V gene lost 5 bases and the J gene lost 4 bases, with 8 bases spanning the gap. The V gene's germline CDR1 is SGHVT and CDR2 SQSDAQ. In nucleotides, the CDR3 is TGTGCCAGCAGCCTAGAGCTTAATGAAAAACTGTTTTTT. This gives the protein CASSLELNEKLFF.